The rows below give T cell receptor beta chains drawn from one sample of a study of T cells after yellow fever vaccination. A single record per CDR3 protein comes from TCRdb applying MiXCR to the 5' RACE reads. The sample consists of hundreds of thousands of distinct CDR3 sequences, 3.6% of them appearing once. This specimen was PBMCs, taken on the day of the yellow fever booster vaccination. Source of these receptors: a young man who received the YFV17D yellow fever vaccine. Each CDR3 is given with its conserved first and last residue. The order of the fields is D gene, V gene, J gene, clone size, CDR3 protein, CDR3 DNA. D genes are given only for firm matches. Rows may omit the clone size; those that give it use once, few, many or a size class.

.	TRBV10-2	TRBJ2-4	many	CASSELLPIAKNIQYF	TGCGCCAGCAGTGAACTCCTCCCGATAGCCAAAAACATTCAGTACTTC
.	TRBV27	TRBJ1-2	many	CASSPHGAFGYTF	TGTGCCAGCAGTCCCCATGGGGCCTTTGGCTACACCTTC
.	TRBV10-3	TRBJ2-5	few	CAISEIGVQETQYF	TGTGCCATCAGTGAGATTGGGGTTCAAGAGACCCAGTACTTC
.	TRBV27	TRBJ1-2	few	CASSAAGAGYGYTF	TGTGCCAGCAGTGCCGCGGGCGCTGGCTATGGCTACACCTTC
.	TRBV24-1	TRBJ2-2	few	CATSDYTQGEGTGELFF	TGTGCCACCAGTGATTATACACAGGGCGAAGGCACCGGGGAGCTGTTTTTT
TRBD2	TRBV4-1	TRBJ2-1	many	CASSQEGTGTSGYNEQFF	TGCGCCAGCAGCCAAGAAGGGACCGGGACTAGCGGGTACAATGAGCAGTTCTTC
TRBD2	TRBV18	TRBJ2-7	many	CASSPPGLAAYEQYF	TGTGCCAGCTCGCCCCCGGGACTAGCGGCCTACGAGCAGTACTTC
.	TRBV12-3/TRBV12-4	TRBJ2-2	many	CASRTGLNGELFF	TGTGCCAGCAGAACAGGGTTGAACGGGGAGCTGTTTTTT
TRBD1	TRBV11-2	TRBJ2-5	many	CASSLGDRGLQETQYF	TGTGCCAGCAGCTTAGGGGACAGGGGACTTCAAGAGACCCAGTACTTC
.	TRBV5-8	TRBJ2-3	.	CASSIQDADTQYF	TGTGCCAGCAGCATTCAGGACGCAGATACGCAGTATTTT
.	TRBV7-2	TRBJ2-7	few	CASSLGLTKQYF	TGTGCCAGCAGCTTAGGGCTTACTAAGCAGTACTTC
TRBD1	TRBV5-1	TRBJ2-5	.	CASKTGKETQYF	TGCGCCAGCAAGACAGGGAAAGAGACCCAGTACTTC
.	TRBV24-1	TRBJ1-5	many	CATSDDNNQPQHF	TGTGCCACCAGTGATGATAACAATCAGCCCCAGCATTTT
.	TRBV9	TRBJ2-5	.	CASSETVWETQYF	TGTGCCAGCAGCGAGACAGTTTGGGAGACCCAGTACTTC
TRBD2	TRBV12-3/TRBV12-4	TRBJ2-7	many	CASSPASGGYEQYF	TGTGCCAGCAGTCCCGCTAGCGGGGGATACGAGCAGTACTTC